The 13 T cell receptor beta chains in this list originate from one sample, sequenced in a study of PD-L1 blockade in urothelial cancer. TCRdb keeps only in-frame clones here, not all; method: immunoSEQ multiplex PCR. Here the sample spans around 50,000 clones, around 84% being singletons. Time point reported: pretreatment peripheral blood. Sequenced here: PBMCs, sampled around atezolizumab (anti-PD-L1) treatment. The receptors were gathered from a man aged 50 to 60 with urothelial cancer.

The V and J genes are TRBV30 and TRBJ1-2; 10 bases align to TRBD1. Germline V lookup: CDR1 GTSNPN, CDR2 SVGIG (reference sequence). The CDR3 contains 15 residues. Unmatched junction bases numbered 7, after V lost 2 bases and J lost 4 bases. The CDR3, as DNA: TGTGCCTGGAGTCCCCCGGACAGGGGGATCTATGGCTACACCTTC. It encodes CAWSPPDRGIYGYTF.

The table lists this clone with a count of one. The rearrangement uses TRBV5-1 and TRBJ2-5, with D perhaps TRBD2 (5 bases). Germline assignment: CDR1 SGHRS and CDR2 YFSETQ. Between the trimmed V and J ends, which lost 0 bases and 2 bases, there was a span of 11 bases. The CDR3 is 15 amino acids. The CDR3 region is CASSLVIALQETQYF. The CDR3 DNA reads TGCGCCAGCAGCTTGGTAATAGCGCTACAAGAGACCCAGTACTTC.

This clone was seen a handful of times. V is TRBV2 and J is TRBJ2-3; D uncertain. CDR1 is SNHLY and CDR2 is FYNNEI in the germline V gene. Trimming cost V 0 bases and J 4 bases, with 14 bases left between them. The CDR3 runs 16 residues. CDR3 DNA: TGTGCCAGCAGTGAAGCGAGCCTCCCTACGTCAGATACGCAGTATTTT. Translated, it gives CASSEASLPTSDTQYF.

The chain recombines TRBV9 with TRBJ1-5, with 9 bases matching TRBD1. Looked up from germline, CDR1 is SGDLS and CDR2 is YYNGEE. V was clipped by 3 bases and J by 2 bases; unmatched bases: 3. The CDR3 spans 15 residues. Here the CDR3 reads CASSAGQGGNQPQHF. CDR3 coding DNA: TGTGCCAGCAGCGCGGGACAGGGAGGCAATCAGCCCCAGCATTTT.

V gene TRBV11-2 combines with J gene TRBJ2-5; TRBD2 matches at 9 bases. Germline loops: CDR1 SGHAT, CDR2 FQNNGV. CDR3 length equals 14 residues. Trimming cost V 6 bases and J 9 bases; bases outside gene matches: 11. DNA for the CDR3: TGTGCCAGCAGTCGGTTGACTAGCGGAGCGGCCCAGTACTTC. This sequence encodes CASSRLTSGAAQYF.

The chain couples TRBV28 to TRBJ1-4; 10 nucleotides agree with TRBD1. The trim removed 6 bases at V and 4 bases at J, leaving 5 bases unmatched. Germline values: CDR1 MDHEN, CDR2 SYDVKM. The length of the CDR3 is 15 residues. In nucleotides, the CDR3 is TGTGCCAGCAGCACATGGACAGGGGGTAATGAAAAACTGTTTTTT. Translated, it gives CASSTWTGGNEKLFF.

This chain's CDR3 is CASSPGDSSNQPQHF. The CDR3 DNA follows: TGTGCCAGCAGCCCGGGGGACAGTAGCAATCAGCCCCAGCATTTT. The rearrangement joins TRBV7-2 to TRBJ1-5; 7 bases agree with TRBD1. Germline V gene data show CDR1 as SGHTA and CDR2 as FQGNSA. This CDR3 has 15 amino acids. V gave up 5 bases and J gave up 0 bases; unmatched junction bases: 4.

DNA of the CDR3: TGTGCCTGGACAGGACAGGTCTCCTACAATGAGCAGTTCTTC. It yields the protein CAWTGQVSYNEQFF. The V call is TRBV30, the J call TRBJ2-1; 7 nucleotides align to TRBD1. This CDR3 is 14 amino acids long. J gave up 0 bases and V 4 bases, and 3 bases lay outside the gene matches. The germline V gene encodes CDR1 GTSNPN and CDR2 SVGIG (reference sequence).

This clone has more than one count but fewer than ten. V is TRBV30 and J is TRBJ1-2; TRBD1 might be the D (5 bases). CDR1 and CDR2 from the germline V gene are GTSNPN and SVGIG (reference sequence). Trimming took 3 bases from V and 3 from J, leaving 5 bases between them. The CDR3 is made up of 11 amino acids. The CDR3 DNA reads TGTGCCTGGAGAGGGGACTATGGCTACACCTTC. This sequence encodes CAWRGDYGYTF.

This chain connects TRBV6-1 to TRBJ2-7, with 7 bases identical to TRBD1. This CDR3 is built from 15 residues. The V and J ends lost 1 base and 3 bases, in that order; junction bases with no gene match: 6. CDR1 MNHNS and CDR2 SASEGT come from the germline V gene. CDR3 protein: CASSEEGAGGYEQYF. The CDR3, as DNA: TGTGCCAGCAGTGAAGAAGGGGCAGGGGGCTACGAGCAGTACTTC.

V is TRBV9 and J is TRBJ2-5; maybe TRBD1 (6 bases). CDR3 length: 14 amino acids. CDR1 SGDLS and CDR2 YYNGEE come from the germline V gene. V was clipped by 1 base and J by 1 base, with 8 bases between them. The CDR3 sequence: CASSVQGFQETQYF. The CDR3 bases are TGTGCCAGCAGCGTACAGGGGTTCCAAGAGACCCAGTACTTC.

The chain is built from TRBV6-4 and TRBJ2-1, with 11 bases identical to TRBD1. Germline V lookup: CDR1 MRHNA, CDR2 SNTAGT. The CDR3 covers 15 residues. With 3 bases clipped from V and 5 bases from J, the junction kept 3 bases outside the gene matches. This CDR3 reads CASSEGTGGDNEQFF. DNA of the CDR3: TGTGCCAGCAGTGAGGGGACAGGGGGGGACAATGAGCAGTTCTTC.

This clone has just one count. This chain joins TRBV7-2 and TRBJ1-2; possibly TRBD1 for D (5 bases). Germline CDR1 and CDR2: SGHTA and FQGNSA. CDR3 length: 15 residues. Trimming left V 5 bases short and J 4 bases short, with 17 bases between. CDR3 coding DNA: TGTGCCAGCAGCCATCCGGGGGAAAGAGGCTATGGCTACACCTTC. It codes for CASSHPGERGYGYTF.